This TCR beta chain stems from a study of T cell responses to AZD1222 COVID-19 vaccine. Regarding the study as a whole: Across spike, vaccine-associated CD4 TCRs were found, dominant at 160-218 and 743-854. Of the AZD1222 recipients, only five to seven were seropositive at baseline. The study sampled repertoires only after the peak T cell response.

CDR1 LGHNA and CDR2 YSLEER come from the germline V gene. V was shortened by 2 bases and J by 8 bases, with 15 bases between the two germline ends. The CDR3 totals 15 residues. For this clone: What it binds is unknown.

The table came from immunoSEQ multiplex PCR; TCRdb's copy has only in-frame clones and leaves some out. The table includes some 170,000 clones, about 90% detected once. This clonotype was sampled from an adult who received the MenACWY meningococcal vaccine as a control. The sequences come from peripheral blood, collected 28 days after the second dose of the MenACWY control vaccine. The chain carries TRBV4-3 and TRBJ2-2; no clear D. The CDR3 region is CASSQRTAARGELFF. In DNA form, the CDR3 reads TGCGCCAGCAGCCAAAGAACTGCGGCTAGGGGGGAGCTGTTTTTT.